The rows below give T cell receptor beta chains drawn from one sample of a study of blood T cell repertoires in COVID-19. Some clones are missing from TCRdb's copy, which holds only in-frame ones; the method was immunoSEQ multiplex PCR. The sample lists 35,000 to 40,000 clones; nearly 90% were seen once. Sample: peripheral blood. The receptors shown here come from a man between 60 and 75 years old with COVID-19, enrolled during active disease. The CDR3 runs from the conserved cysteine through the conserved F or W. The D gene is left open where the match is weak. Size is stated for part of the rows, as once, few or many counts, or as a class when the clone is expanded.

TRBJ1-1,TRBD1,TRBV5-4,once,CASSLEQGIRGEAFF,TGTGCCAGCAGCTTGGAACAGGGGATTCGGGGTGAAGCTTTCTTT
TRBJ2-7,NA,TRBV19,few,CASSIKTGNYEQYF,TGTGCCAGTAGTATAAAAACAGGGAACTACGAGCAGTACTTC
TRBJ2-1,TRBD2,TRBV29-1,NA,CSAQAGTSGRGNEQFF,TGCAGCGCTCAAGCAGGGACTAGCGGTCGGGGGAATGAGCAGTTCTTC
TRBJ1-1,NA,TRBV10-1,NA,CASSEIRWSGMNTEAFF,TGCGCCAGCAGTGAGATACGCTGGTCAGGGATGAACACTGAAGCTTTCTTT
TRBJ1-3,TRBD1,TRBV28,NA,CASSPRTGSGNTIYF,TGTGCCAGCAGTCCCCGGACAGGGAGCGGAAACACCATATATTTT
TRBJ1-1,NA,TRBV6-5,NA,CASSLPLGVNTEAFF,TGTGCCAGCAGTCTCCCCCTAGGTGTGAACACTGAAGCTTTCTTT
TRBJ1-1,NA,TRBV9,NA,CASSTQGTEAFF,TGTGCCAGCAGCACACAGGGTACTGAAGCTTTCTTT
TRBJ1-5,NA,TRBV9,NA,CASSAGIGNQPQHF,TGTGCCAGCAGCGCGGGTATCGGCAATCAGCCCCAGCATTTT
TRBJ1-5,TRBD1,TRBV6-2/TRBV6-3,NA,CASSYARTGASRQPQHF,TGTGCCAGCAGTTACGCCCGGACAGGGGCGTCGAGGCAGCCCCAGCATTTT
TRBJ2-3,TRBD1,TRBV30,NA,CAWSVQGTDTQYF,TGTGCCTGGAGTGTACAGGGGACAGATACGCAGTATTTT
TRBJ2-6,NA,TRBV30,NA,CACPRLVAGANVLTF,TGTGCCTGCCCCCGCCTAGTCGCTGGGGCCAACGTCCTGACTTTC
TRBJ2-2,TRBD2,TRBV6-5,once,CASGLAAGELFF,TGTGCCAGCGGACTAGCGGCCGGGGAGCTGTTTTTT
TRBJ2-2,TRBD1,TRBV2,NA,CASSEVLGMAGGTGELFF,TGTGCCAGCAGTGAAGTGTTGGGGATGGCAGGGGGTACCGGGGAGCTGTTTTTT
TRBJ1-5,TRBD1,TRBV5-5,NA,CASSTWDSLSQPQHF,TGTGCCAGCAGCACCTGGGACAGTTTAAGTCAGCCCCAGCATTTT
TRBJ1-2,TRBD1,TRBV6-4,few,CASSRTGTGYGYTF,TGTGCCAGCAGTCGTACCGGGACAGGCTATGGCTACACCTTC
TRBJ1-4,NA,TRBV25-1,NA,CASRKGLGEKLFF,TGTGCCAGCAGGAAGGGGCTCGGGGAAAAACTGTTTTTT